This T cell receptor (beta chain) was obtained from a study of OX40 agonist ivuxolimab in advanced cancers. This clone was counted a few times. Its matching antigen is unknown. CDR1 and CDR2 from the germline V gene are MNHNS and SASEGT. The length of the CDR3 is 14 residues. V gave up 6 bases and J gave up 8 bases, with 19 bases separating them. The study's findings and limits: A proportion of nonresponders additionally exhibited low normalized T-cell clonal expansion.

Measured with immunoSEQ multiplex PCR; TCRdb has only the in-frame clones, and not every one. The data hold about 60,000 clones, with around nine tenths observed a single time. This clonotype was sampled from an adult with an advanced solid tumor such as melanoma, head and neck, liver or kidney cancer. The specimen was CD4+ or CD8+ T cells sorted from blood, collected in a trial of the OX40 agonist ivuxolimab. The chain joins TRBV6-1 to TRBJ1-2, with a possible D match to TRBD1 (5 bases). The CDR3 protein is CASSQGDFLHGYTF. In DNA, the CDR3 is TGTGCCAGCAGCCAGGGAGACTTTTTACACGGCTACACCTTC.